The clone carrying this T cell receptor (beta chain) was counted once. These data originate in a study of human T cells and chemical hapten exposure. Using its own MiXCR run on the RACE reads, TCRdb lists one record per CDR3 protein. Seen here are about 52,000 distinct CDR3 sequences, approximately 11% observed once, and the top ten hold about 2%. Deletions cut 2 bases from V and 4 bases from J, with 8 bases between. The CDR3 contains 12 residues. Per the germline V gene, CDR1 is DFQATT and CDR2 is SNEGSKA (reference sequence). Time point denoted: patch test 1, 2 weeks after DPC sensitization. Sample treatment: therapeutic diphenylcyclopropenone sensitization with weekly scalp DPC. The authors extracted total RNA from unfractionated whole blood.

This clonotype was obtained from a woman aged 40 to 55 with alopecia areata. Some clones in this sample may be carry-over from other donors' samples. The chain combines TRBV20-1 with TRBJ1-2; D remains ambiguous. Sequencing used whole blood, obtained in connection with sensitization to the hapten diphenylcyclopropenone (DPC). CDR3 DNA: TGCAGTGCTAGAATGGGAAGCTATGGCTACACCTTC. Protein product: CSARMGSYGYTF.